This TCR beta chain was recorded in a study of T cell responses to AZD1222 COVID-19 vaccine. Across the whole study: Doses given second, at about 4 or about 12 weeks, were pooled.

Only in-frame clones appear in the TCRdb table, and some are missing; sequencing was by immunoSEQ multiplex PCR. The top ten clones hold more than 1.5% of a sample with about 170,000 clones, about nine tenths of them seen once. Looked up from germline, CDR1 is KGHSH and CDR2 is LQKENI. This CDR3 is built from 14 residues. With 2 bases removed from V and 4 bases from J, the gap between germline ends came to 9 bases. The specimen was peripheral blood, collected on day 0 of AZD1222 vaccination. V and J are TRBV18 and TRBJ2-1, with a weak D call TRBD1 (6 bases). The TCR originated in an adult in good health. The DNA of the CDR3 is TGTGCCAGCTCACCAGGACAGACATACAATGAGCAGTTCTTC. Protein: CASSPGQTYNEQFF.